This TCR beta chain was retrieved from a study of cytomegalovirus exposure and HLA in healthy donors. The PCR had 60 Vbeta and 13 Jbeta primers. TCRdb keeps only in-frame clones here, not all; method: immunoSEQ multiplex PCR. The sample lists roughly 100,000 clones, more than 60% occurring once. Study results and caveats: Most TCR sequences were seen very rarely across donors, but some public TCRs occurred in many. Per a prior analysis, the majority of TCR beta V segments were productive roughly 90% or roughly 30% of the time. Information on immune exposure was restricted to one variable (CMV serostatus).

In its sample, this clone was seen a few times. What it recognizes is unknown. Germline CDR1 reads MNHNY; CDR2 reads SVGAGI (reference sequence). Trimming took 4 bases from V and 11 from J; bases not matched to a gene: 2. The CDR3 covers 11 residues. Specimen: PBMCs. The receptor was derived from a woman in her thirties or forties in good health and CMV-seropositive. The V and J genes are TRBV6-6 and TRBJ1-1; 9 nucleotides line up with TRBD1. The DNA of the CDR3 is TGTGCCAGCAGTTCCGGACAGGGGGCTTTCTTT. This encodes CASSSGQGAFF.